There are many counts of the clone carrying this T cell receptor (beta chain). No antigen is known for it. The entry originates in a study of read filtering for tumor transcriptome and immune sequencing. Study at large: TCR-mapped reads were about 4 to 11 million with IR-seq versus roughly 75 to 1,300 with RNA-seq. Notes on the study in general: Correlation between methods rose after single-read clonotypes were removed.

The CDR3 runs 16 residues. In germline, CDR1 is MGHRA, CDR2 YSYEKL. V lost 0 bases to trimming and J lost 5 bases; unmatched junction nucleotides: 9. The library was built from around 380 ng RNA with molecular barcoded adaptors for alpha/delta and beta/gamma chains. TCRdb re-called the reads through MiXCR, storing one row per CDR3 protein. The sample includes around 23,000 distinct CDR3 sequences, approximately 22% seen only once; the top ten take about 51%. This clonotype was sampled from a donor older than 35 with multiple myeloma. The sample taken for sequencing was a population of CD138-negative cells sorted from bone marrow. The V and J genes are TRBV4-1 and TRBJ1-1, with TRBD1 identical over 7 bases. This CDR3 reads CASSQDRNRGLTEAFF. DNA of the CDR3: TGCGCCAGCAGCCAAGATAGAAACAGGGGATTGACTGAAGCTTTCTTT.